This TCR beta chain is drawn from a study of T cells in Graves' hyperthyroidism and ophthalmopathy (dated by TCRdb to the late 2010s). Study-wide context: Peripheral blood samples were taken at the time of initial diagnosis, prior to any treatment. In over five Graves' hyperthyroidism patients, the study also compared T-cell repertoires from thyroid tissue with T-cell repertoires from blood. For training and testing, the roughly 97 patients in the discovery cohort were randomly divided in a 7:3 ratio. Once sampling was done, hyperthyroidism patients were given methimazole at a starting dose of 30 mg daily, whereas ophthalmopathy patients were given high-dose intravenous methylprednisolone. Whether ophthalmopathy could be predicted prospectively was tested in an independent validation cohort made up of roughly 19 hyperthyroidism patients plus 17 patients who later progressed to ophthalmopathy. According to the paper, TCR Vbeta CDR3 sequencing was carried out on 135 peripheral blood samples, which came from some 41 ophthalmopathy, roughly 75 hyperthyroidism and some 17 progressor patients. TCR V-J signatures able to tell the groups apart were searched for in a discovery cohort of some 100 patients, of whom around 43 had Graves' ophthalmopathy and about 60 had stable Graves' hyperthyroidism. Here is what the overall study found, with its caveats: A 13 V-J signature model separated ophthalmopathy from stable hyperthyroidism, with approximately 87% sensitivity and 81.08% specificity in cross-validation and 80%/75% in testing. Sample size was not statistically predetermined, and investigators were not blinded to group allocation. In validation, the model predicted progression to ophthalmopathy a median of 6.5 months before onset, with over 55% sensitivity and more than 72% specificity. Most expanded thyroid clonotypes (frequency above 0.001) were also detected in blood, suggesting blood repertoires may reflect thyroid immune responses.

This clonotype has a handful of counts. Its target antigen remains unknown. Base qualities are missing; no much larger clone stands one base away. The TCR beta CDR3 regions were amplified from RNA transcripts. The first round of RT-PCR for the TCR CDR3 was performed with the HTBI primer set and the Qiagen OneStep RT-PCR kit. Libraries were constructed in a second round of multiplex PCR, after which size selection and purification were carried out. Sequencing of the libraries was done on an Illumina HiSeq2000 using paired-end 100 bp reads. On the study's bioinformatics: SOAPnuke was used to process the raw data, removing reads that contained adapters or uncalled bases, had a mean Phred below 15, or lacked an exact match to the constant primer or identifier. COPE v1.2.5 was used to merge high-quality paired reads, and clonotypes were defined as unique nucleotide sequences. MiTCR v1.1 was used to align the clonotypes against IMGT TRBV, TRBD and TRBJ reference segments. The analysis included only V-J combinations with a frequency above 0.0001, which together covered about 99% of the repertoires. The TCS score was defined as F50 (clonal expansion) divided by E x V (chaos), with BLOSUM62-based TCRdist calculated between CDR3 peptides within each V-J. Welch's t-statistics and random forest reduced around 550 V-J features to 13, which were used in a naive Bayes classifier (R e1071). TCRdb trimmed the raw reads at Q25, called clones with MiXCR and kept productive beta chains. CDR3 protein duplicates are merged, each entry listing the most common genes and DNA. What appears here as the V and J calls and clone size reflects TCRdb's work, not the paper's. For this sample the table gives approximately 590,000 distinct CDR3 sequences, of which approximately 14% were detected only once. Less than 9.5% of the sample rests with the top ten.

Via the germline V gene, CDR1 is SGHNT and CDR2 YENEEA. The CDR3 contains 14 residues, cysteine and phenylalanine counted. Here the CDR3 DNA is all that survives: 42 bases in frame from base 1. V and J lose 1 base and 7 bases, and a span of 13 bases separates them. Stable Graves' hyperthyroidism was defined as the absence of progression to ophthalmopathy over 18 months of follow-up. Hyperthyroidism patients were newly diagnosed, had a disease duration of under 2 months, and were aged 18 to 65 years. Exclusion was applied to patients with uncontrolled infections, other autoimmune diseases, pregnancy or lactation. Diagnoses relied on clinical symptoms, serum thyroxine and TRAb, thyroid ultrasound and orbital computed tomography. PBMCs were separated from roughly 10 ml of fresh peripheral blood using Ficoll-Paque density gradient centrifugation. Trizol reagent was used to extract total RNA, and RNA quality was then checked on an Agilent 2100 Bioanalyzer.

The chain employs TRBV11-3 and TRBJ1-2; the D gene cannot be resolved reliably. This clonotype was obtained from a woman in her twenties or thirties with Graves' hyperthyroidism. Sequencing used blood. For the CDR3, the sequence is CASSLGSGSSGYTF. The nucleotide sequence is TGTGCCAGCAGCTTAGGATCTGGTAGTTCTGGCTACACCTTC.